A single sample gave rise to the 3 T cell receptor beta chains below, sequenced in a study of T cell responses to AZD1222 COVID-19 vaccine. Method: immunoSEQ multiplex PCR; TCRdb's copy keeps in-frame clones and lacks some. The table shows around 130,000 clones, with 90% to 95% occurring only once. Sequenced here: peripheral blood, sampled on day 0 of AZD1222 vaccination. These receptors all stem from an adult in good health.

The chain uses TRBV7-9 and TRBJ1-1; D not resolved. V shed 1 base and J shed 1 base, with 10 bases lying between them. The CDR3 has 15 amino acids. CDR1 SEHNR and CDR2 FQNEAQ come from the germline V gene (reference sequence). CDR3 protein: CASSLVRHPNTEAFF. CDR3 coding DNA: TGTGCCAGCAGCTTAGTTCGACACCCGAACACTGAAGCTTTCTTT.

The chain employs TRBV7-9 and TRBJ2-7, with a tentative D call TRBD2 (6 bases). Per germline, CDR1 SEHNR and CDR2 FQNEAQ (reference sequence). The ends were cut back, 1 base at V and 3 bases at J, with 19 bases in the middle. CDR3 size: 17 residues. CDR3 region: CASSLVVPPSEYYEQYF. CDR3 sequence (DNA): TGTGCCAGCAGCTTAGTAGTCCCCCCTAGCGAGTACTACGAGCAGTACTTC.

The CDR3 sequence is CASSRFNQPQHF. Written as DNA, the CDR3 is TGTGCCAGCAGCCGTTTTAATCAGCCCCAGCATTTT. V gene TRBV7-9 combines with J gene TRBJ1-5; D is ambiguous. The CDR3 contains 12 residues. V dropped 5 bases and J dropped 4 bases, with 6 bases sitting between them. From germline, CDR1 is SEHNR and CDR2 FQNEAQ (reference sequence).